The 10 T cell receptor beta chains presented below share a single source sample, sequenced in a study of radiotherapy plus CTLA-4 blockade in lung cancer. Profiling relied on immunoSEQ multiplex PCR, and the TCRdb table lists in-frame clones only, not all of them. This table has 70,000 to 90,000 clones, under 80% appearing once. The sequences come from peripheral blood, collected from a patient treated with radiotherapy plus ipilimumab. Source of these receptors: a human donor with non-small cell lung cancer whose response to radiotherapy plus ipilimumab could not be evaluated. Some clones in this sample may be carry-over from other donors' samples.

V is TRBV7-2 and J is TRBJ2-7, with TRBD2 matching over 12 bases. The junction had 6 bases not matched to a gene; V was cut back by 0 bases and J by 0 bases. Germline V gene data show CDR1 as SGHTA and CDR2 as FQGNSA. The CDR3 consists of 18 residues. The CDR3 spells CASSLAPSGGVPSYEQYF. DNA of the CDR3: TGTGCCAGCAGCTTAGCTCCTAGCGGGGGGGTGCCCTCCTACGAGCAGTACTTC.

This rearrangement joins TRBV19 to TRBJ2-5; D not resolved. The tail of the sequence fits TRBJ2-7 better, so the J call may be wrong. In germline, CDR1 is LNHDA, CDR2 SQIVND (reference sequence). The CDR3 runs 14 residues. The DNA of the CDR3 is TGTGCCAGTAGTACCGGGTTTTCCTCCTACGAGCAGTACTTC. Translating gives CASSTGFSSYEQYF.

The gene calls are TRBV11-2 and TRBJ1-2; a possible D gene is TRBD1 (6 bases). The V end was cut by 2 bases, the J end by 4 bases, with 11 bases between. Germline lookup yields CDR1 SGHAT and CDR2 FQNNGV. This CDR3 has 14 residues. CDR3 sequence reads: CASSLSGGVYGYTF. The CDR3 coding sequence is TGTGCCAGCAGCTTATCGGGGGGCGTCTATGGCTACACCTTC.

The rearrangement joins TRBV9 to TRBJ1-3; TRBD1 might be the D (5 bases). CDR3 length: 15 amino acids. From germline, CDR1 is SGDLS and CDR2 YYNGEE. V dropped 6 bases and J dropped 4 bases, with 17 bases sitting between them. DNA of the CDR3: TGTGCCAGCACCTCGTCAGGGAACGCCGGAAACACCATATATTTT. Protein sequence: CASTSSGNAGNTIYF.

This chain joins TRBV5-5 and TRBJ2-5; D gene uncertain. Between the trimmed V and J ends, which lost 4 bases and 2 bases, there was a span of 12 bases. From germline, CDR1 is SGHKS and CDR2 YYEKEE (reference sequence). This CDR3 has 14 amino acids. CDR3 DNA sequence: TGTGCCAGCAGCCAAAGCCGGGTTCAAGAGACCCAGTACTTC. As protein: CASSQSRVQETQYF. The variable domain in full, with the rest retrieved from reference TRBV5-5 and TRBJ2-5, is DAGVTQSPTHLIKTRGQQVTLRCSPISGHKSVSWYQQVLGQGPQFIFQYYEKEERGRGNFPDRFSARQFPNYSSELNVNALLLGDSALYLCASSQSRVQETQYFGPGTRLLVL.

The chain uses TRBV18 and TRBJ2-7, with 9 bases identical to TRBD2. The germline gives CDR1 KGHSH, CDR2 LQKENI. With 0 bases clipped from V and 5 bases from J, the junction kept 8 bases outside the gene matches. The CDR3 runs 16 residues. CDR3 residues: CASSPPRAGGKNEQYF. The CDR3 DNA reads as TGTGCCAGCTCACCACCCCGAGCGGGGGGCAAAAACGAGCAGTACTTC.

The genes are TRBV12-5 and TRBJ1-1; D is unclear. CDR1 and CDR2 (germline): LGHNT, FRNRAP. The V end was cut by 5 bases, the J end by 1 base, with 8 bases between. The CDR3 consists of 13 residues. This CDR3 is CASGRGGNTEAFF. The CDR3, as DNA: TGTGCTAGTGGTCGTGGCGGGAACACTGAAGCTTTCTTT.

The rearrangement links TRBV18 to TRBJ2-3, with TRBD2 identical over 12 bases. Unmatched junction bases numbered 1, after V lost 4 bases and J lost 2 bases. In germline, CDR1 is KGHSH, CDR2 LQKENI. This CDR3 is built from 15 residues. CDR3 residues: CASSRTSGATDTQYF. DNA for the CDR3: TGTGCCAGCTCACGGACTAGCGGGGCCACAGATACGCAGTATTTT.

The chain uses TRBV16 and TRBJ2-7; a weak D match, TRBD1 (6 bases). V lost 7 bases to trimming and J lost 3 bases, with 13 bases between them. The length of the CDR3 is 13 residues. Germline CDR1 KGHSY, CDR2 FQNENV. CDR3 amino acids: CASMGHLNYEQYF. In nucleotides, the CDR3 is TGTGCCAGCATGGGACACTTGAACTACGAGCAGTACTTC.

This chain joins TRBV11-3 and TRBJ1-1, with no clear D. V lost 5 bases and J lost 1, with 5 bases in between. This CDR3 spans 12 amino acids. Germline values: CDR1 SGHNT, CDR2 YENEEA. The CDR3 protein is CASSPGNTEAFF. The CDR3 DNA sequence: TGTGCCAGCAGCCCCGGGAACACTGAAGCTTTCTTT.